Listed below are T cell receptor beta chains from one sample, sequenced in a study of shared clonotypes between healthy human individuals. Here immunoSEQ multiplex PCR was the method, and the copy in TCRdb shows in-frame clones only, minus some. The table has roughly 1,500,000 clones, approximately 98.5% seen once; the top ten hold approximately 0.4%. Sequencing used naive CD4+ T cells sorted from blood. The receptor set was obtained from a man aged 30-40 years in good health. Both conserved end residues are part of each CDR3. D genes are given only for firm matches. Some rows have no size entry. The others give once, few or many, or a class for an expanded clone.

V gene	clone size	CDR3 length	D gene	J gene	CDR3 protein	CDR3 DNA
TRBV13	-	13	TRBD2	TRBJ2-3	CASSLAGTDTQYF	TGTGCCAGCAGTCTAGCGGGCACAGATACGCAGTATTTT
TRBV6-1	-	15	-	TRBJ1-4	CASRNRRPSNEKLFF	TGTGCCAGCAGAAACCGACGGCCGTCTAATGAAAAACTGTTTTTT
TRBV10-3	-	14	-	TRBJ1-5	CATQGLNSNQPQHF	TGTGCCACCCAGGGTTTGAATAGCAATCAGCCCCAGCATTTT
TRBV5-1	-	14	-	TRBJ2-4	CASSLAGTGNIQYF	TGCGCCAGCAGCTTGGCCGGGACGGGTAACATTCAGTACTTC
TRBV10-2	once	15	-	TRBJ2-2	CASSEPGARYGELFF	TGCGCCAGCAGTGAGCCGGGGGCAAGGTACGGGGAGCTGTTTTTT
TRBV5-6	-	14	-	TRBJ2-7	CASTPRGANYEQYF	TGTGCCAGCACCCCCAGGGGGGCAAACTACGAGCAGTACTTC
TRBV5-4	-	14	TRBD1	TRBJ2-7	CASSLWTGDREQYF	TGTGCCAGCAGCTTATGGACAGGGGATCGCGAGCAGTACTTC
TRBV27	-	16	TRBD2	TRBJ2-5	CASSPWEGEGLGTQYF	TGTGCCAGCAGTCCCTGGGAGGGCGAGGGACTAGGGACCCAGTACTTC
TRBV18	-	13	-	TRBJ2-1	CASSQQGPNEQFF	TGTGCCAGCTCACAACAGGGACCCAATGAGCAGTTCTTC
TRBV2	-	13	-	TRBJ1-5	CASSGTGGQPQHF	TGTGCCAGCAGTGGGACCGGCGGTCAGCCCCAGCATTTT
TRBV6-4	-	14	-	TRBJ2-3	CASRTEMGTDTQYF	TGTGCCAGCCGAACAGAAATGGGCACAGATACGCAGTATTTT
TRBV7-2	once	15	-	TRBJ1-1	CASSFQGGVGTEAFF	TGTGCCAGCAGCTTTCAGGGCGGGGTGGGGACTGAAGCTTTCTTT
TRBV10-3	-	14	-	TRBJ1-5	CASKDSFLNQPQHF	TGTGCCTCTAAGGACAGCTTCCTCAATCAGCCCCAGCATTTT
TRBV2	-	14	-	TRBJ1-2	CATYRAPGNYGYTF	TGTGCCACCTACAGGGCCCCAGGGAACTATGGCTACACCTTC
TRBV7-2	-	15	-	TRBJ1-5	CASSYRVARGQPQHF	TGTGCCAGCAGCTACAGGGTAGCTCGGGGTCAGCCCCAGCATTTT